Listed below are T cell receptor beta chains from one sample, sequenced in a study of STAT5B mutations in CD4+ large granular lymphocyte leukemia. Only in-frame clones appear in the TCRdb table, and some are missing; sequencing was by immunoSEQ multiplex PCR. Here the sample spans 23,000 or so clones, 60% to 80% being singletons. Sequenced input: CD4+ T cells from blood buffy coats. These receptors originate from a human donor in good health. Each CDR3 is given without its conserved first and last residue.

j_call: TRBJ2-5
v_call: TRBV10-3
cdr3_aa: AISEGTPAETQY

j_call: TRBJ1-1
v_call: TRBV7-6
cdr3_aa: ASSSQQGAGTEAF

j_call: TRBJ2-7
v_call: TRBV2
cdr3_aa: ASSEDRGIHEQY

j_call: TRBJ2-2
v_call: TRBV27
cdr3_aa: ASSSPGTGNTGELF

j_call: TRBJ2-1
v_call: TRBV7-9
cdr3_aa: ASSLDRGLNEQF

j_call: TRBJ2-1
v_call: TRBV29-1
cdr3_aa: SVEDFHAESYNEQF

j_call: TRBJ2-2
v_call: TRBV7-9
cdr3_aa: ASSSGQGWTGELF

j_call: TRBJ2-3
v_call: TRBV7-2
cdr3_aa: ASSFLPSGGRSDTQY

j_call: TRBJ2-7
v_call: TRBV13
cdr3_aa: ASSLYVRTYEQY

j_call: TRBJ2-7
v_call: TRBV6-5
cdr3_aa: ASSYSNQGPYEQY

j_call: TRBJ1-1
v_call: TRBV13
cdr3_aa: ASSAIAGLGTEAF

j_call: TRBJ1-2
v_call: TRBV19
cdr3_aa: ASSNLPGQGYGYT

j_call: TRBJ2-1
v_call: TRBV20-1
cdr3_aa: SAPAYNEQF

j_call: TRBJ1-6
v_call: TRBV28
cdr3_aa: ASSSQGGISPLH

j_call: TRBJ1-2
v_call: TRBV28
cdr3_aa: ASIRTGRRGYT

j_call: TRBJ2-3
v_call: TRBV7-3
cdr3_aa: ASTLQPGGDTQY

j_call: TRBJ2-3
v_call: TRBV5-1
cdr3_aa: ASSSGQGRTDTQY

j_call: TRBJ1-1
v_call: TRBV25-1
cdr3_aa: ASSIGTANTEAF

j_call: TRBJ1-5
v_call: TRBV4-2
cdr3_aa: ASSQDAGFDQPQH

j_call: TRBJ2-7
v_call: TRBV29-1
cdr3_aa: SVAGTSGESSYEQY

j_call: TRBJ2-7
v_call: TRBV5-1
cdr3_aa: ASSSLADYEQY

j_call: TRBJ1-2
v_call: TRBV6-6
cdr3_aa: ATQLQPDYGYT

j_call: TRBJ2-2
v_call: TRBV11-3
cdr3_aa: ASSLRYGRDGNTGELF

j_call: TRBJ1-2
v_call: TRBV5-4
cdr3_aa: ASRSGGRDYGYT

j_call: TRBJ1-1
v_call: TRBV28
cdr3_aa: ASIPGQGMNTEAF

j_call: TRBJ2-7
v_call: TRBV15
cdr3_aa: ATSRDPNYEQY

j_call: TRBJ2-3
v_call: TRBV7-2
cdr3_aa: ASSLGHGPQY

j_call: TRBJ1-1
v_call: TRBV5-1
cdr3_aa: ASSTDGQGTEAF

j_call: TRBJ2-7
v_call: TRBV10-3
cdr3_aa: AISDPRDTFYEQY

j_call: TRBJ1-2
v_call: TRBV5-6
cdr3_aa: ASSLGGTSVYGYT

j_call: TRBJ2-1
v_call: TRBV7-9
cdr3_aa: ASSYYNEQF

j_call: TRBJ1-5
v_call: TRBV15
cdr3_aa: ATSGGRDSNQPQH

j_call: TRBJ1-1
v_call: TRBV6-5
cdr3_aa: ASRQFMNTEAF

j_call: TRBJ1-6
v_call: TRBV2
cdr3_aa: ASRGSSYNSPLH